The source of this T cell receptor beta chain is a study of identical twins. Comment on this clonotype: Antigen specificity is unknown.

CDR1 is DFQATT, CDR2 SNEGSKA, per germline (reference sequence). V was trimmed by 0 bases and J by 0 bases, leaving 10 bases between them. The CDR3 loop spans 15 amino acids. TCRdb itself ran the 5' RACE reads through MiXCR, one entry per CDR3 protein. The table has under 300,000 distinct CDR3 sequences, around 8% seen once. Study findings and constraints: The study found excess low generation probability among twin-shared out-of-frame alpha sequences.

The sample also formed part of further work on yellow fever vaccine responses in identical twins.

This TCR came from a young woman in good health. This chain connects TRBV20-1 to TRBJ2-3, with D perhaps TRBD2 (6 bases). The sequenced sample consisted of CD8+ T cells sorted from blood. CDR3 coding DNA: TGCAGTGCTAGAGATTTTGCGGGAAGCACAGATACGCAGTATTTT. Translating gives CSARDFAGSTDTQYF.